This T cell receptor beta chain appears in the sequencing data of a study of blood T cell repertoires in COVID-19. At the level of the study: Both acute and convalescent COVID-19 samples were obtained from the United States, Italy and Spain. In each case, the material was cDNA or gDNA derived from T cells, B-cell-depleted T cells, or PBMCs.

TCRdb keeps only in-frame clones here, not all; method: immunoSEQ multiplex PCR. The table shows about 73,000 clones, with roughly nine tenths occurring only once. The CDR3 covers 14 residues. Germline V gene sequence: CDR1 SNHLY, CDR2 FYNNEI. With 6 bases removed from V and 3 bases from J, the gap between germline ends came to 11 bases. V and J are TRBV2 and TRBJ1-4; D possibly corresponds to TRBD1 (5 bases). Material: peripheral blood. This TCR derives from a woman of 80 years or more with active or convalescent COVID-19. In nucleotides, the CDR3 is TGTGCCAGCAGGATCCAGGGCGCTAATGAAAAACTGTTTTTT. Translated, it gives CASRIQGANEKLFF. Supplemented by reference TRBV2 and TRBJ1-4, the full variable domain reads EPEVTQTPSHQVTQMGQEVILRCVPISNHLYFYWYRQILGQKVEFLVSFYNNEISEKSEIFDDQFSVERPDGSNFTLKIRSTKLEDSAMYFCASRIQGANEKLFFGSGTQLSVL.